This T cell receptor (beta chain) stems from a study of identical twins. This clonotype was seen only a few times. Its cognate antigen is unknown. Via MiXCR, TCRdb re-called the 5' RACE reads, giving one row per CDR3 protein. The sample contains roughly 1.6 million distinct CDR3 sequences, about 30% of which appear only once. Regarding the study as a whole: Some out-of-frame alpha sequences were shared by twins, and these showed excess low generation probability.

Per germline, CDR1 SGHRS and CDR2 YFSETQ. The CDR3 has 17 residues. V lost 4 bases to trimming and J lost 0 bases, with 16 bases between them. Input material: cord blood. The rearrangement links TRBV5-1 to TRBJ1-4; D remains unclear. This sequence originates from a newborn girl in good health. CDR3 residues: CASSPIRAHATNEKLFF. CDR3 coding DNA: TGCGCCAGCAGCCCTATTAGGGCCCATGCAACTAATGAAAAACTGTTTTTT.